The clone carrying this TCR beta chain occurred a few times. Its target is unknown. The data were taken from a study of cytomegalovirus exposure and HLA in healthy donors. The wider study: Approximately 80 million unique TCRs from HLA-typed donors were held in an early data release. General study results and limits: Among the CMV-associated chains, a few were confirmed in vitro as specific for CMV antigens.

The V end lost 8 bases, the J end lost 5 bases, and 15 bases lay between the germline ends. From germline, CDR1 is LNHDA and CDR2 SQIVND (reference sequence). The CDR3 runs 14 residues. PCR involved 60 Vbeta and 13 Jbeta primers. This table comes from immunoSEQ multiplex PCR, and its TCRdb copy is limited to in-frame clones, with some not included. The data show over 150,000 clones, roughly four fifths seen once. Sequencing used PBMCs. This clonotype was obtained from a male donor in good health and CMV-seronegative. The chain uses TRBV19 and TRBJ2-2, with D perhaps TRBD1 (8 bases). The CDR3 loop is CASGGQGGTGELFF. The CDR3 coding sequence is TGTGCCAGTGGAGGACAGGGAGGGACCGGGGAGCTGTTTTTT.